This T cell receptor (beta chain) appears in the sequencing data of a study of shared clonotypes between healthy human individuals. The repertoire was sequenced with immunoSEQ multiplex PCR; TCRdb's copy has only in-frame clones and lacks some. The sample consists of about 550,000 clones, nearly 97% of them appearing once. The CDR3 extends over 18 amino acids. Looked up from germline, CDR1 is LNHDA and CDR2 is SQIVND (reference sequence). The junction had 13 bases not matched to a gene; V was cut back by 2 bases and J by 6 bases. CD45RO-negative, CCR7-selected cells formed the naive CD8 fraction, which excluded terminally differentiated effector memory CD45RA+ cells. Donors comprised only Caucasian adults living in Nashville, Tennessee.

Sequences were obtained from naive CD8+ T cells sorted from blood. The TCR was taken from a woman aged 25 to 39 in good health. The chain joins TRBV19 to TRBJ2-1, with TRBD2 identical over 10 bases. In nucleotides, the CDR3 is TGTGCCAGTAGTATATTAATCCTAGCGGGAGAACTGGGCAATGAGCAGTTCTTC. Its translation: CASSILILAGELGNEQFF.